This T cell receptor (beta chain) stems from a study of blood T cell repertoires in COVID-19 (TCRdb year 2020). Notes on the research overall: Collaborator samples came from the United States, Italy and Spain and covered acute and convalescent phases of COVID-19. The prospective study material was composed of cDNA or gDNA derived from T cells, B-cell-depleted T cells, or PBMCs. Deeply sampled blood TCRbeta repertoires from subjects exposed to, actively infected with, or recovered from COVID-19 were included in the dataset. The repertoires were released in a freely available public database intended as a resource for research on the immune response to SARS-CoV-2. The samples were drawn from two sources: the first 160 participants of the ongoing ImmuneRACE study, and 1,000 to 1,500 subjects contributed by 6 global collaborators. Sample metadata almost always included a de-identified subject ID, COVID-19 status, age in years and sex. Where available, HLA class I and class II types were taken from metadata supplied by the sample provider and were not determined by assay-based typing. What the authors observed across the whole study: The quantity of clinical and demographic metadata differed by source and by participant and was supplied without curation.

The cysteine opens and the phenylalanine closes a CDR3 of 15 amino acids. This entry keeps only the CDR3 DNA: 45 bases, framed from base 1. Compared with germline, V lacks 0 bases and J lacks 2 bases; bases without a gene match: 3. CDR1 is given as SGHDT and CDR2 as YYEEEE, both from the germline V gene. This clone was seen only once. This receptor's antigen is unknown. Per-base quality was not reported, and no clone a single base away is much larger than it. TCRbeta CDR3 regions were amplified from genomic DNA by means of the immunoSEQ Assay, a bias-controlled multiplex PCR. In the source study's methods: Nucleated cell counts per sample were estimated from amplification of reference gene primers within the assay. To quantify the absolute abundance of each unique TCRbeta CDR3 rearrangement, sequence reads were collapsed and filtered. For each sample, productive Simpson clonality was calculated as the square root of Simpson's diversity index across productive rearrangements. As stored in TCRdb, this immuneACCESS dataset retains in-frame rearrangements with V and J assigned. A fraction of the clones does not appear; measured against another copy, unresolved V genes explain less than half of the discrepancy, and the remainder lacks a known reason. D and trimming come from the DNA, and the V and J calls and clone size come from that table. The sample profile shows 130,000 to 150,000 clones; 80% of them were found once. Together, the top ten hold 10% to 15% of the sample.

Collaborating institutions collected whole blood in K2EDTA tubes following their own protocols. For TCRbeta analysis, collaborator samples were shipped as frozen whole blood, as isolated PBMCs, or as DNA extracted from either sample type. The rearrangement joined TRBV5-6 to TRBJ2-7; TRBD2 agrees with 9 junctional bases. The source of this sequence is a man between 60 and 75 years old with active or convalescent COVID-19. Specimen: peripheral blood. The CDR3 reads CASSLETSGPYEQYF. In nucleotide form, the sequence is TGTGCCAGCAGCTTGGAGACTAGCGGTCCCTACGAGCAGTACTTC.